The following is a TCR beta chain sequence with its context. The target antigen is unknown. Using immunoSEQ multiplex PCR, the repertoire was profiled, and TCRdb retains in-frame clones only, with some absent. The sample lists approximately 160,000 clones, 90% seen once, with about 2.6% in the top ten. The germline V gene encodes CDR1 SEHNR and CDR2 FQNEAQ (reference sequence). Trimming at V came to 5 bases and at J to 1 base, leaving 6 bases not matched to a gene. The CDR3 length is 15 residues. These data come from a study of T cell responses to AZD1222 COVID-19 vaccine. Study conclusions and caveats: Unmutated variant regions reportedly attract nearly half of all spike-specific TCRs. Mapped onto spike, vaccine-associated CD4 TCRs spanned it and were dominant at 160-218 and 743-854.

The sequenced sample was peripheral blood, obtained on day 0 of AZD1222 vaccination. The receptor was derived from an adult in good health. The chain combines TRBV7-9 with TRBJ2-3, with 7 positions matching TRBD2. The CDR3 is CASSQTAGRTDTQYF. The CDR3 DNA is TGTGCCAGCAGCCAAACAGCGGGGCGCACAGATACGCAGTATTTT.